The 5 T cell receptor beta chains reported below all come from one sample, sequenced in a study of tumor T cells in aggressive B-cell lymphoma. Assay: immunoSEQ multiplex PCR; the TCRdb copy retains only in-frame clones and omits some. The table lists fewer than 6,500 clones, roughly 87% of them singletons. Sequencing was carried out using tumor tissue. The receptors stem from an adult with diffuse large B cell lymphoma.

To note about this clone: This sample also contains other DNA sequences that code for the same CDR3. The chain combines TRBV27 with TRBJ2-1, with 15 bases fitting TRBD2. V was pared by 5 bases and J by 9 bases, with 5 bases of the junction left unmatched. The CDR3 spans 15 residues. The germline V gene encodes CDR1 MNHEY and CDR2 SMNVEV (reference sequence). The CDR3 region is CASSPRTSGRGEQFF. DNA for the CDR3: TGTGCCAGCAGTCCCAGGACTAGCGGGAGGGGTGAGCAGTTCTTC.

In this sample, this clone turned up a few times. This chain uses TRBV10-3 with TRBJ2-2, with 7 bases identical to TRBD1. Germline CDR1 and CDR2: ENHRY and SYGVKD. The CDR3 runs to 14 residues. The J segment lost 9 bases and the V segment lost 4 bases, leaving 8 bases of the junction unmatched. The CDR3 sequence: CAISGQGMSRELFF. In DNA form, the CDR3 reads TGTGCCATCAGTGGACAGGGAATGAGTCGGGAGCTGTTTTTT.

The V gene is TRBV5-1, the J gene TRBJ2-1; 14 nucleotides match TRBD2. Per germline, CDR1 SGHRS and CDR2 YFSETQ. The CDR3 has 16 amino acids. The V and J ends lost 0 bases and 8 bases, in that order; junction bases with no gene match: 4. The CDR3 region is CASSLEGLAGADEQFF. Written as DNA, the CDR3 is TGCGCCAGCAGCTTGGAGGGACTAGCGGGAGCGGATGAGCAGTTCTTC.

J is TRBJ2-3 and V is TRBV12-5; possible D gene TRBD1, 7 bases. Germline V gene data show CDR1 as LGHNT and CDR2 as FRNRAP. V lost 7 bases and J 2 bases, leaving 13 bases between the germline ends. The CDR3 is made up of 14 amino acids. CDR3: CASAQGGPTDTQYF. Here the CDR3 DNA reads TGTGCTAGTGCCCAGGGGGGTCCCACAGATACGCAGTATTTT.

V usage is TRBV6-5 and J usage is TRBJ1-1; D call uncertain. CDR1 MNHEY and CDR2 SVGAGI come from the germline V gene. There are 15 residues in the CDR3. Trimming stripped 1 base from V and 3 bases from J, with 12 bases between. The CDR3 protein is CASSYFREFDTEAFF. The DNA of the CDR3 is TGTGCCAGCAGTTACTTTCGGGAGTTCGACACTGAAGCTTTCTTT.